This entry features one T cell receptor beta chain sequence. What it recognizes is unknown. This entry belongs to a study of blood T cells in healthy people across ages. The CDR3 spans 18 residues. Unmatched junction bases numbered 10, after V lost 1 base and J lost 0 bases. Looked up from germline, CDR1 is SEHNR and CDR2 is FQNEAQ (reference sequence). The use of a sample-barcoded 5' primer and a J-beta primer mix characterized a second PCR of roughly 7 to 11 cycles. The yield of each sample was at least 3 million CDR3-containing paired-end reads. TCRdb re-called the 5' RACE reads through MiXCR, storing one row per CDR3 protein. The sample lists 500,000 to 650,000 distinct CDR3 sequences, roughly a quarter seen once, with 3% to 4% in the top ten. Study outcomes and limitations: Any conclusive comparison of naive versus antigen-experienced cells was prevented by using unsorted PBMCs.

The data also belong to a second study, concerning T cells of mothers and their children. Per that study: Thymic selection shapes TCR recombination output similarly in related and unrelated pairs.

The receptor's source is a boy aged 2 to 9 in good health. This chain connects TRBV7-9 to TRBJ2-7, with 9 bases matching TRBD1. Sequencing was carried out using blood. The CDR3 protein is CASSLERSGTGPSYEQYF. In DNA form, the CDR3 reads TGTGCCAGCAGCTTAGAGCGCTCCGGGACAGGGCCCTCCTACGAGCAGTACTTC. The variable domain in full, with the rest retrieved from reference TRBV7-9 and TRBJ2-7, is DTGVSQNPRHKITKRGQNVTFRCDPISEHNRLYWYRQTLGQGPEFLTYFQNEAQLEKSRLLSDRFSAERPKGSFSTLEIQRTEQGDSAMYLCASSLERSGTGPSYEQYFGPGTRLTVT.